This T cell receptor (beta chain) was recorded in a study of metastatic and nonmetastatic thyroid tumors. Study-level background: Both malignant and benign thyroid patients supplied peripheral blood and tumor or nodule tissue samples, across which the repertoires of these patients were then compared. Study observations and caveats: For both blood and tumor, malignant thyroid tumors reportedly showed significantly higher TCR beta diversity than benign nodules did.

Original methodology: For papillary thyroid cancer, a distant-metastasis classifier was constructed from CDR3 differences observed across clinicopathological groups. MiXCR re-clonotyped the PCR reads for TCRdb. For this entry, the V and J calls and clone size follow TCRdb and not the study's own pipeline. The sample lists about 12,000 clones, approximately 33% seen once, with approximately 15% in the top ten. Patients underwent thyroid surgery, and none had received any treatment before it. V lost 5 bases to trimming and J lost 4 bases, with 17 bases between them. The CDR3 totals 15 residues. CDR1 is MDHEN and CDR2 is SYDVKM in the germline V gene. About this clone itself: Its target is not known. This specimen includes other DNA sequences encoding the same CDR3.

Material for sequencing was tumor tissue. The J gene is TRBJ1-1, the V gene TRBV28; D uncertain. This TCR was recovered from a male donor with papillary thyroid cancer or a benign thyroid nodule (not recorded which). Some clones in this sample may be carry-over from other donors' samples. In DNA form, the CDR3 reads TGTGCCAGCAGTATCCCTGGCGATCTTGGCACTGAAGCTTTCTTT. Encoded protein: CASSIPGDLGTEAFF.